Below, one T cell receptor beta chain is given with its context. This clonotype was picked up a small number of times. This receptor's antigen is unknown. No quality values exist for individual bases; no much larger clone is one base distant. To demonstrate the VDJtools post-analysis software, TCR beta repertoires were profiled from the peripheral blood of 13 young patients with multiple sclerosis. The patients with multiple sclerosis were children and adolescents between about 6 and 16 years of age. For this chain, trimming is 10 bases at the V end and 6 bases at the J end, and the number of junction bases without a gene match is 16. Its CDR3 holds 15 amino acids, cysteine through phenylalanine. Only the CDR3 region is kept as DNA, spanning 45 bases read in frame from base 1. The sample is drawn from a study of post-analysis software for immune sequencing data (dated by TCRdb to between 2014 and 2017). General notes on the study: Disease courses on record covered relapsing-remitting, secondary progressive and progressive-relapsing multiple sclerosis, though some patients had no subtype annotation. The patient repertoires were compared against approximately eleven previously published healthy control repertoires obtained from donors aged 6 to 25 years. A subset of samples was prepared in parallel using single-end sample barcoding, then pooled and co-amplified after Illumina adapter ligation.

The library was made by PCR. Sequencing used an Illumina HiSeq 2500. To reduce PCR and sequencing biases, unique molecular identifiers were incorporated into the TCR beta cDNA libraries. Per 1 to 10 million input T cells, roughly 0.5 million cDNA molecules were obtained, such that each molecule approximated one T cell. The patient libraries were prepared and sequenced using the same protocol as the earlier healthy control dataset. Within a given batch, samples were prepared together, multiplexed and sequenced on the same HiSeq lane. As for the original processing: MIGEC handled the raw barcoded reads, throwing out single-read molecular identifier groups before consensus assembly and CDR3 extraction. Clonotype tables were post-analysed with VDJtools, and diversity was normalized by down-sampling all datasets to the smallest sample size. To correct batch-related cross-sample contamination, repertoire overlap clustering matched CDR3 amino acid sequences but not nucleotide sequences. TCRdb reran the public reads through fastp at Q25 and MiXCR, keeping productive beta chains. One record per CDR3 amino acid sequence lists the most common genes and DNA. TCRdb, not the original authors, processed these V and J calls. In this sample the table shows fewer than 550,000 distinct CDR3 sequences, roughly 34% of which occur a single time. The ten largest clones add up to 4.5% to 7.5% of the sample.

Beyond this particular receptor, the publication reports: Multiple sclerosis patients had significantly lower normalized Chao1 diversity than controls, a result that suggests substantial peripheral T-cell clonal expansion. Direct clustering with F measure revealed strong co-clustering of samples prepared in the same batch, which led to a batch-effect correction. Patients showed significantly higher frequencies than controls for a handful of TRBV segments, among them TRBV5-6, TRBV5-1 and TRBV20-1. The control group was slightly older than the multiple sclerosis patient group.

The origin of this receptor is a girl aged 2 to 17 with multiple sclerosis. The specimen was blood. The chain was built from TRBV12-3 or TRBV12-4 and TRBJ2-3; 7 junctional bases match TRBD2. Here is the DNA: TGTGCCAACTTAAACTCAGCGGGGCTGGGGGATACGCAGTATTTT. Translated, it gives CANLNSAGLGDTQYF.